The 21 T cell receptor beta chains presented below share a single source sample, sequenced in a study of shared clonotypes between healthy human individuals. Profiled with immunoSEQ multiplex PCR; TCRdb holds only in-frame clones, not every one. The sample has fewer than 700,000 clones, roughly four fifths seen once; the top ten hold about 12%. The specimen sequenced was PBMCs. The receptors here all came from a woman between 40 and 50 years old in good health. Some clones in this sample may be carry-over from other donors' samples.

V gene TRBV6-4 combines with J gene TRBJ1-5; weak D call: TRBD1 (5 bases). The CDR3 totals 14 residues. Trimming took 3 bases from V and 1 from J, leaving 7 bases between them. From germline, CDR1 is MRHNA and CDR2 SNTAGT. CDR3 coding DNA: TGTGCCAGCAGTGAGACAGCGAGCAATCAGCCCCAGCATTTT. Amino acids: CASSETASNQPQHF.

The rearrangement links TRBV30 to TRBJ2-7, with D possibly TRBD1 on 5 matching bases. The V end lost 7 bases, the J end lost 0 bases, and 10 bases lay between the germline ends. The CDR3 totals 12 residues. CDR1 GTSNPN and CDR2 SVGIG come from the germline V gene (reference sequence). The CDR3 is CAYRQSSYEQYF. DNA of the CDR3: TGTGCCTACCGACAGAGCTCCTACGAGCAGTACTTC.

This clone was observed a few times. V gene TRBV7-9 combines with J gene TRBJ2-2; 15 nucleotides match TRBD2. The trim removed 5 bases at V and 3 bases at J, leaving 4 bases unmatched. The CDR3 spans 17 residues. Germline CDR1 and CDR2: SEHNR and FQNEAQ (reference sequence). CDR3 amino acids: CASSPGLAGGYTGELFF. CDR3 DNA sequence: TGTGCCAGCAGCCCGGGACTAGCGGGAGGCTACACCGGGGAGCTGTTTTTT.

The chain combines TRBV27 with TRBJ2-1; D unclear. Germline values: CDR1 MNHEY, CDR2 SMNVEV (reference sequence). The CDR3 totals 12 residues. V lost 4 bases, J lost 8 bases, and 9 bases lay in between. The CDR3 DNA follows: TGTGCCAGCAGTTCGTACTCCCATGAGCAGTTCTTC. As protein: CASSSYSHEQFF.

J is TRBJ2-3 and V is TRBV5-6; D call uncertain. CDR1 is SGHDT and CDR2 is YYEEEE in the germline V gene. The CDR3 spans 13 residues. The V and J ends lost 4 bases and 2 bases respectively, with 8 bases between them. CDR3 sequence: CASSPGPTDTQYF. CDR3 bases: TGTGCCAGCAGCCCTGGTCCCACAGATACGCAGTATTTT.

With respect to this clone: Given a far larger clone just one base away, this is likely a sequencing read error. This rearrangement joins TRBV7-8 to TRBJ2-3, with a weak D call TRBD2 (6 bases). The V end lost 11 bases, the J end lost 6 bases, and 18 bases lay between the germline ends. The CDR3 loop spans 13 amino acids. From germline, CDR1 is SGHVS and CDR2 FQNEAQ. CDR3 in amino acids: CAGGPGGTDTQYF. The CDR3 DNA sequence: TGTGCCGGTGGGCCCGGGGGTACGGATACGCAGTATTTT.

The rearrangement links TRBV27 to TRBJ1-5, with 12 bases lining up with TRBD1. Germline trimming cut 2 bases from V and 6 bases from J; bases unmatched to any gene: 2. The CDR3 consists of 15 residues. Germline V lookup: CDR1 MNHEY, CDR2 SMNVEV (reference sequence). The DNA of the CDR3 is TGTGCCAGCAGTTTAGGGACAGGGGGCGTTCAGCCCCAGCATTTT. Translation: CASSLGTGGVQPQHF.

This clone has just a few counts. A far larger clone is a single base away, which makes a read error likely. Other nucleotide sequences in the sample specify the same CDR3. This rearrangement joins TRBV30 to TRBJ1-1, with a tentative D call TRBD1 (6 bases). The CDR3 spans 12 residues. The V gene's germline CDR1 is GTSNPN and CDR2 SVGIG (reference sequence). The CDR3 spells CAWRGAAAEALF. CDR3 sequence (DNA): TGTGCCTGGAGGGGGGCGGCAGCTGAAGCTTTATTT.

This clone showed up many times. The genes are TRBV19 and TRBJ2-5, with 8 bases matching TRBD2. The CDR3 is 15 residues long. CDR1 and CDR2 (germline): LNHDA, SQIVND (reference sequence). Trimming removed 5 bases from V and 0 bases from J; junction bases left unmatched: 5. CDR3 nucleotide sequence: TGTGCCAGTAGTGCCACGCGGGGGGACCAAGAGACCCAGTACTTC. Amino acid sequence: CASSATRGDQETQYF.

The chain has TRBV7-9 and TRBJ2-7; perhaps TRBD2 as D (6 bases). Germline CDR1 SEHNR, CDR2 FQNEAQ (reference sequence). The CDR3 extends over 13 amino acids. Trimming cost V 1 base and J 7 bases, with 11 bases left between them. In DNA, the CDR3 is TGTGCCAGCAGCTTAGAGGTTCTAGCGGAGCAGTACTTC. This gives the protein CASSLEVLAEQYF.

There are a few counts of this clone. This chain's CDR3 is CSARSELNTEAFF. Written as DNA, the CDR3 is TGCAGCGCCAGGTCAGAGTTGAACACTGAAGCTTTCTTT. The rearrangement uses TRBV29-1 and TRBJ1-1; D remains unclear. This CDR3 is built from 13 residues. Germline lookup yields CDR1 SQVTM and CDR2 ANQGSEA. V lost 7 bases, J lost 0 bases, and 12 bases lay in between.

V usage is TRBV6-1 and J usage is TRBJ1-2; tentatively, D is TRBD1 (5 bases). CDR1 and CDR2 from the germline V gene are MNHNS and SASEGT. Trimming removed 2 bases from V and 6 bases from J, with 19 bases in between. The CDR3 contains 16 residues. CDR3: CASSERDGRWGDGYTF. Written as DNA, the CDR3 is TGTGCCAGCAGTGAACGGGACGGCCGTTGGGGGGATGGCTACACCTTC.

This clone was observed a handful of times. The V gene is TRBV5-6, the J gene TRBJ2-7, with 9 bases matching TRBD2. The germline V gene has CDR1 SGHDT and CDR2 YYEEEE. This CDR3 is built from 16 residues. J was trimmed by 5 bases and V by 0 bases; bases with no gene match: 9. The CDR3 bases are TGTGCCAGCAGCTTGGGGCTAGCGGGGAGTCCCAACGAGCAGTACTTC. This gives the protein CASSLGLAGSPNEQYF.

This chain links TRBV6-1 with TRBJ2-2; 7 bases are shared with TRBD1. The CDR3 has 15 amino acids. J lost 4 bases, V lost 1 base, and 3 bases had no gene match. Germline V gives CDR1 MNHNS, CDR2 SASEGT. The CDR3 spells CASSEGAGGTGELFF. As DNA, the CDR3 is TGTGCCAGCAGTGAAGGGGCAGGGGGCACCGGGGAGCTGTTTTTT.

This rearrangement joins TRBV7-2 to TRBJ2-2; 12 bases are a match to TRBD2. This CDR3 contains 19 residues. In germline, CDR1 is SGHTA, CDR2 FQGNSA. V trimming: 5 bases; J trimming: 0 bases; junction bases outside the gene matches: 10. CDR3 region: CASSHSTGLAGPNTGELFF. Here the CDR3 DNA reads TGTGCCAGCAGCCATTCTACCGGACTAGCGGGACCGAACACCGGGGAGCTGTTTTTT.

V and J are TRBV4-3 and TRBJ2-5, with 7 positions matching TRBD2. V dropped 2 bases and J dropped 1; count of bases not matched to a gene: 1. The CDR3 contains 14 residues. Germline V gene lookup returns CDR1 LGHNA and CDR2 YSLEER. The CDR3 spells CASSQRTSQETQYF. CDR3 nucleotides: TGCGCCAGCAGCCAACGGACTAGCCAAGAGACCCAGTACTTC.

The chain carries TRBV6-5 and TRBJ2-4, with 9 bases fitting TRBD1. Germline CDR1 reads MNHEY; CDR2 reads SVGAGI. CDR3 length: 14 amino acids. V lost 5 bases and J lost 7; bases outside the gene matches: 6. The CDR3 coding sequence is TGTGCCAGCAGTACGGGGACAGGGACGAACATTCAGTACTTC. It codes for CASSTGTGTNIQYF.

The CDR3 nucleotides read TGTGCCAGCAGTCCCCCCGGGACTAGGGAGCAGTTCTTC. It yields the protein CASSPPGTREQFF. The gene calls are TRBV28 and TRBJ2-1, with 8 nucleotides matching TRBD2. The trim removed 5 bases at V and 10 bases at J, leaving 7 bases unmatched. The CDR3 loop spans 13 amino acids. Germline loops: CDR1 MDHEN, CDR2 SYDVKM.

Comment on this clone: A single base is all that separates this from a far larger clone, so a read error is likely. This CDR3 is also generated by other DNA sequences in the sample. The chain joins TRBV7-9 to TRBJ2-5; D tentatively reads TRBD1 or TRBD2 (5 bases each). From germline, CDR1 is SEHNR and CDR2 FQNEAQ (reference sequence). CDR3 length: 14 amino acids. The V end lost 1 base, the J end lost 11 bases, and 17 bases lay between the germline ends. CDR3 sequence (DNA): TGTGCCAGCAGCTTAGTAGGGACCAGCTACGAACAGTACTTC. Protein: CASSLVGTSYEQYF.

This chain joins TRBV27 and TRBJ1-1, with D hard to call. Deletions cut 6 bases from V and 4 bases from J, with 24 bases between. This CDR3 is built from 17 residues. CDR1 is MNHEY, CDR2 SMNVEV, per germline (reference sequence). CDR3 region: CASSPGVLGEWGTEAFF. The CDR3 DNA follows: TGTGCCAGCAGCCCTGGAGTTTTGGGCGAGTGGGGCACTGAAGCTTTCTTT.

This clone has ten or more counts. This chain joins TRBV20-1 and TRBJ1-5; unclear D gene. The CDR3 is 11 amino acids. The V end was cut by 3 bases, the J end by 4 bases, with 4 bases between. The germline V gene encodes CDR1 DFQATT and CDR2 SNEGSKA (reference sequence). Written as DNA, the CDR3 is TGCAGTGCTAGTGGGAATCAGCCCCAGCATTTT. This gives the protein CSASGNQPQHF.